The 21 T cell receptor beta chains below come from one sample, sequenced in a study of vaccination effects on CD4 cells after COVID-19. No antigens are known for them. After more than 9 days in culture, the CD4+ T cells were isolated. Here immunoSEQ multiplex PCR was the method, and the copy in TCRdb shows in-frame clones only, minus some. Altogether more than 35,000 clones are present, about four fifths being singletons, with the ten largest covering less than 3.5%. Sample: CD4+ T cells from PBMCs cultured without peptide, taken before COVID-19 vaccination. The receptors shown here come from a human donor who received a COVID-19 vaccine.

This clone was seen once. CDR3 sequence (DNA): TGTGCCAGCAGCCGGACTAGCGGGGGGAACAATGAGCAGTTCTTC. Its translation is CASSRTSGGNNEQFF. This chain joins TRBV5-4 and TRBJ2-1; 14 bases fit TRBD2. V dropped 4 bases and J dropped 5; count of bases not matched to a gene: 2. This CDR3 region has 15 residues. CDR1 is SGHNT and CDR2 is YYREEE in the germline V gene (reference sequence).

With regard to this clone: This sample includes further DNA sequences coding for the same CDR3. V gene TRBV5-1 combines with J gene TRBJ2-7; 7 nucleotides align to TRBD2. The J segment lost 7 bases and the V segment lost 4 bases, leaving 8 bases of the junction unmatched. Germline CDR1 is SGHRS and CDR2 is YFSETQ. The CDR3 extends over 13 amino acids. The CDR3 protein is CASSLGPGGEQYV. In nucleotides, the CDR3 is TGCGCCAGCAGCCTGGGCCCGGGGGGAGAGCAGTACGTC.

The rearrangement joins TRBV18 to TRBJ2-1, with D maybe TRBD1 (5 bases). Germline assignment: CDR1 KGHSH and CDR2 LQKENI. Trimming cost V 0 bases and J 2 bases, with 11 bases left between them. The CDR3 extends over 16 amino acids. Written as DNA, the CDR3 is TGTGCCAGCTCACCACCCCAGGGCGCGACCTACAATGAGCAGTTCTTC. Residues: CASSPPQGATYNEQFF.

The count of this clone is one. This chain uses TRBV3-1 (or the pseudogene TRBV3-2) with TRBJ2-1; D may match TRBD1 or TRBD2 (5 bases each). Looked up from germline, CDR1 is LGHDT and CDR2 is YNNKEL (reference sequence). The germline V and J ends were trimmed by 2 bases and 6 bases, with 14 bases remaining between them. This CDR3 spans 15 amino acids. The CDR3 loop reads CASSQRGLQGNEQFF. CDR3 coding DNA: TGTGCCAGCAGCCAACGGGGCCTCCAGGGCAATGAGCAGTTCTTC.

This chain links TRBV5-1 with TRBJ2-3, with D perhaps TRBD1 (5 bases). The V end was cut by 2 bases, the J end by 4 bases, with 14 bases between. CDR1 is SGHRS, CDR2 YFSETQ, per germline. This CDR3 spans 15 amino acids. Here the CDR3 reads CASSLQDPRADTQYF. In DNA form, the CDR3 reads TGCGCCAGCAGCTTACAGGACCCCCGTGCAGATACGCAGTATTTT.

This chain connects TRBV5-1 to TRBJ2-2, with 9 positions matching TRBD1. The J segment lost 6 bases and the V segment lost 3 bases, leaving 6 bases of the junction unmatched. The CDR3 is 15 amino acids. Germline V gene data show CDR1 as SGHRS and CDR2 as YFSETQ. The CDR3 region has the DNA TGCGCCAGCAGCTCGGGACAGGGTTATGCCGGGGAGCTGTTTTTT. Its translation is CASSSGQGYAGELFF.

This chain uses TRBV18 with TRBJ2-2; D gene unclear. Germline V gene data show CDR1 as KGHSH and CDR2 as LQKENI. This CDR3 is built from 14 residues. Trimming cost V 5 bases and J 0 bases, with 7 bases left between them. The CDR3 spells CASSATSNTGELFF. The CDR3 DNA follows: TGTGCCAGCTCAGCTACGTCGAACACCGGGGAGCTGTTTTTT.

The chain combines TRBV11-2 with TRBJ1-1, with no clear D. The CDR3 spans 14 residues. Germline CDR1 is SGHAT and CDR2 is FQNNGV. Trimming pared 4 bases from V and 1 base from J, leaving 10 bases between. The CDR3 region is CASSYRDSNTEAFF. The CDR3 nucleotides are TGTGCCAGCAGCTACCGGGATTCGAACACTGAAGCTTTCTTT.

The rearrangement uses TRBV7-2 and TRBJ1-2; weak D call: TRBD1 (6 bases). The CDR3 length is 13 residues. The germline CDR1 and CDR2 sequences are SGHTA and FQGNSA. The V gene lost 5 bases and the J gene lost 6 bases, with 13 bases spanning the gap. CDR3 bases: TGTGCCAGCAGCCGGGGGGCCAGGGATGGCTACACCTTC. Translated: CASSRGARDGYTF.

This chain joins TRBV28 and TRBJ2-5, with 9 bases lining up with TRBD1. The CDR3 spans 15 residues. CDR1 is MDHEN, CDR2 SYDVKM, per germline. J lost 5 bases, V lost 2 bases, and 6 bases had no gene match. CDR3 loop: CASSLPGQGRETQYF. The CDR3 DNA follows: TGTGCCAGCAGTTTACCGGGACAGGGACGGGAGACCCAGTACTTC.

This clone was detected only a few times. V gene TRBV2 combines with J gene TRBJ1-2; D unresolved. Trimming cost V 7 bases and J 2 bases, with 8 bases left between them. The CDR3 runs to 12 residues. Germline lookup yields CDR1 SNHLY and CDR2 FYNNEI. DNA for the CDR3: TGTGCCAGCACCGCGGGAAACTATGGCTACACCTTC. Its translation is CASTAGNYGYTF.

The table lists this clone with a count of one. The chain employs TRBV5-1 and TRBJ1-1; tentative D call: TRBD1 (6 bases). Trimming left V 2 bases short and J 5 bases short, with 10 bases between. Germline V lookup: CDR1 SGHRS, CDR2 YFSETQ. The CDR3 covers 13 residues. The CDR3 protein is CASSFGGGTEAFF. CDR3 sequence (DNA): TGCGCCAGCAGCTTCGGGGGCGGGACTGAAGCTTTCTTT.

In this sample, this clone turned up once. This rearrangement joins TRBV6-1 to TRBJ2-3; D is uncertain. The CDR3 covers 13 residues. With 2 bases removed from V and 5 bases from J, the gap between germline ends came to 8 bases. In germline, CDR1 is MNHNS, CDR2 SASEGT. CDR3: CASSEHGEDTQYF. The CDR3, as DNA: TGTGCCAGCAGTGAACACGGTGAAGATACGCAGTATTTT.

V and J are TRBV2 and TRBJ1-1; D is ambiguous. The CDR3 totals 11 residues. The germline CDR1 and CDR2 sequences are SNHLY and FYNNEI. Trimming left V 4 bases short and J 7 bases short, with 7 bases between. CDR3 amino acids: CASSGTLEAFF. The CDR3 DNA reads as TGTGCCAGCAGTGGGACCCTTGAAGCTTTCTTT. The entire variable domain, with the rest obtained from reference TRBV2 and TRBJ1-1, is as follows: EPEVTQTPSHQVTQMGQEVILRCVPISNHLYFYWYRQILGQKVEFLVSFYNNEISEKSEIFDDQFSVERPDGSNFTLKIRSTKLEDSAMYFCASSGTLEAFFGQGTRLTVV.

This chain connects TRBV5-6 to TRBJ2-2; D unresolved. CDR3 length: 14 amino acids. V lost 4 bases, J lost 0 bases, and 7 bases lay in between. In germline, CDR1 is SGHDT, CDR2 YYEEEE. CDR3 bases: TGTGCCAGCAGCCAGGCCCCGAACACCGGGGAGCTGTTTTTT. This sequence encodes CASSQAPNTGELFF.

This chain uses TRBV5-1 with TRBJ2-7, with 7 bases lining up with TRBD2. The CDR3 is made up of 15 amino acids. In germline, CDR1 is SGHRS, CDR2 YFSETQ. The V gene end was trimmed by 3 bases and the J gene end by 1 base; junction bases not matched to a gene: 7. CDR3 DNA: TGCGCCAGCAGCTCTCGGCCGGGAGGATCCTACGAGCAGTACGTC. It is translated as CASSSRPGGSYEQYV.

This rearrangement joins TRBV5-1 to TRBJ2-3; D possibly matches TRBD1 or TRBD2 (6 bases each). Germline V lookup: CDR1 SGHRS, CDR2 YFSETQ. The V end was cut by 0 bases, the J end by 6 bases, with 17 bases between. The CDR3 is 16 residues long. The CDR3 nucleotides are TGCGCCAGCAGCTTGGTTGGGGGGCTTGAGAGGGATACGCAGTATTTT. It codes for CASSLVGGLERDTQYF.

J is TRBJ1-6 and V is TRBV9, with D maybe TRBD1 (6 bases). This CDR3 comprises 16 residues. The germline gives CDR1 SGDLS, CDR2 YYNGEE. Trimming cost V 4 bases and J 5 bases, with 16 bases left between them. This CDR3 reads CASSPRRQEHNSPLHF. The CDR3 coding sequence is TGTGCCAGCAGCCCCCGGAGACAGGAACATAATTCACCCCTCCACTTT. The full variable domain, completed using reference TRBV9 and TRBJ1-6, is DSGVTQTPKHLITATGQRVTLRCSPRSGDLSVYWYQQSLDQGLQFLIQYYNGEERAKGNILERFSAQQFPDLHSELNLSSLELGDSALYFCASSPRRQEHNSPLHFGNGTRLTVT.

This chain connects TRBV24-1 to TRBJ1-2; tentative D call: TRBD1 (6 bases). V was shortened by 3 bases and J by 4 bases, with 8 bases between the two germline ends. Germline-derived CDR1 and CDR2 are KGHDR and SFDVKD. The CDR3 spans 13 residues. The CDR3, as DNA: TGTGCCACCAGTGATAGGGGGGCCTATGGCTACACCTTC. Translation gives CATSDRGAYGYTF.

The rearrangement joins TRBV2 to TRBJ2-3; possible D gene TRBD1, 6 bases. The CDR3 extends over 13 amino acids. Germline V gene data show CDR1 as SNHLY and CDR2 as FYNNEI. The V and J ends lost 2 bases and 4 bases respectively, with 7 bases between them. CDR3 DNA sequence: TGTGCCAGCAGTGAAAACAGGGCAGATACGCAGTATTTT. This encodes CASSENRADTQYF.

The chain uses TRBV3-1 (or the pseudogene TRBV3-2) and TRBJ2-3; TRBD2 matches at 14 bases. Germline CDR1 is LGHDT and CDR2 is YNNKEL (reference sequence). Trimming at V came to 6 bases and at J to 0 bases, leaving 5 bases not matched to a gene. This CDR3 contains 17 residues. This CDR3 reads CASRRLAGGTSTDTQYF. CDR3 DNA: TGTGCCAGCAGACGACTAGCGGGGGGGACTAGCACAGATACGCAGTATTTT.